The 17 T cell receptor beta chains given below trace back to one sample, sequenced in a study of blood T cells in healthy people across ages (dated by TCRdb to 2013 to 2016). The library relied on 5' RACE. For sequencing, an Illumina HiSeq 2500 was employed. The second PCR ran for roughly 7 to 11 cycles and used a J-beta primer mix along with a sample-barcoded 5' primer. The public reads were quality trimmed at Q25 with fastp and then assembled into clones with MiXCR by TCRdb, keeping productive beta chains. Entries that share a CDR3 protein sequence are merged under the most common genes and DNA. This sample lists approximately 400,000 distinct CDR3 sequences; about 49% were detected once. The ten largest clonotypes hold around 50% of the sample. The material sequenced was blood. Every receptor here comes from a man between 60 and 75 years old in good health.

This clonotype was seen ten or more times. The V call is TRBV29-1, the J call TRBJ2-3, with 10 positions matching TRBD2. CDR3 length equals 14 residues. Germline assignment: CDR1 SQVTM and CDR2 ANQGSEA. The ends lost 6 bases at V and 3 bases at J; junction bases unmatched: 6. The CDR3 loop reads CSVASGRETDTQYF. CDR3 coding DNA: TGCAGCGTGGCGAGCGGGAGGGAGACAGATACGCAGTATTTT.

This clonotype was recorded a few times. The chain links TRBV12-3 or TRBV12-4 to TRBJ1-2; tentative D call: TRBD1 (5 bases). CDR3 length: 16 residues. The V end lost 4 bases, the J end lost 0 bases, and 15 bases lay between the germline ends. The CDR3 protein is CASSSRTMRANYGYTF. The CDR3 region has the DNA TGTGCCAGCAGTTCCAGGACAATGAGAGCTAACTATGGCTACACCTTC.

This clonotype was seen more than once but under ten times. The chain combines TRBV13 with TRBJ2-3; 10 bases agree with TRBD1. CDR3 length: 16 residues. The V gene's germline CDR1 is PRHDT and CDR2 FYEKMQ (reference sequence). Trimming cost V 5 bases and J 5 bases; bases outside gene matches: 10. The CDR3 reads CASSLQLGTGVDTQYF. The CDR3 region has the DNA TGTGCCAGCAGCCTGCAATTGGGGACAGGGGTAGATACGCAGTATTTT. The full variable domain, rest sourced from reference TRBV13 and TRBJ2-3, is AAGVIQSPRHLIKEKRETATLKCYPIPRHDTVYWYQQGPGQDPQFLISFYEKMQSDKGSIPDRFSAQQFSDYHSELNMSSLELGDSALYFCASSLQLGTGVDTQYFGPGTRLTVL.

At least ten counts were recorded for this clonotype. The chain recombines TRBV9 with TRBJ2-5; no firm D call. The CDR3 sequence is 13 residues long. Trimming removed 0 bases from V and 2 bases from J, with 5 bases in between. CDR1 SGDLS and CDR2 YYNGEE come from the germline V gene. CDR3 in amino acids: CASSVGPQETQYF. The DNA for the CDR3 is TGTGCCAGCAGCGTAGGACCGCAAGAGACCCAGTACTTC.

The chain has TRBV5-6 and TRBJ2-3; tentative D call: TRBD1 (5 bases). V lost 3 bases, J lost 1 base, and 12 bases lay in between. CDR3 length equals 15 residues. From germline, CDR1 is SGHDT and CDR2 YYEEEE. DNA for the CDR3: TGTGCCAGCAGCTGGGGCCGATCAGGCACAGATACGCAGTATTTT. Translated, it gives CASSWGRSGTDTQYF.

This chain links TRBV28 with TRBJ1-5; no clear D gene. The CDR3 consists of 14 residues. Germline V gene sequence: CDR1 MDHEN, CDR2 SYDVKM. The V gene lost 6 bases and the J gene lost 4 bases, with 13 bases spanning the gap. The CDR3 coding sequence is TGTGCCAGCAGACCTCCCGGGAGGAATCAGCCCCAGCATTTT. This gives the protein CASRPPGRNQPQHF.

The CDR3 DNA is TGTGCCAGCCTTCGCTCGTCTTGGGGCCAAGAGACCCAGTACTTC. Translating it yields CASLRSSWGQETQYF. The chain has TRBV6-6 and TRBJ2-4, with D unclear. The J call may be in error: the DNA end matches TRBJ2-5 better. This CDR3 contains 15 residues. Germline CDR1 MNHNY, CDR2 SVGAGI (reference sequence).

V usage is TRBV28 and J usage is TRBJ2-7; 12 positions agree with TRBD2. CDR3 length: 19 amino acids. Germline assignment: CDR1 MDHEN and CDR2 SYDVKM. J gave up 0 bases and V 8 bases, and 17 bases lay outside the gene matches. This CDR3 is CASASPGTSGSRSSYEQYF. The CDR3 region has the DNA TGTGCCAGCGCCTCCCCCGGGACTAGCGGGTCTCGAAGCTCCTACGAGCAGTACTTC.

The V and J genes are TRBV20-1 and TRBJ2-7; 7 nucleotides agree with TRBD1. The germline V gene encodes CDR1 DFQATT and CDR2 SNEGSKA (reference sequence). The J segment lost 3 bases and the V segment lost 6 bases, leaving 8 bases of the junction unmatched. The CDR3 length is 13 residues. CDR3 sequence reads: CSARTGGGYEQYF. The DNA for the CDR3 is TGCAGTGCGAGGACAGGTGGGGGCTACGAGCAGTACTTC.

A few counts support this clonotype. The chain is built from TRBV12-3 or TRBV12-4 and TRBJ2-5; possibly TRBD1 for D (5 bases). The better agreement between TRBJ2-7 and the DNA end casts doubt on the J call. This CDR3 region has 15 residues. For the CDR3, the DNA is TGTGCCAGCAGTTTCCGTTCTGCACAGGTCCACGAGCAGTACTTC. Translated: CASSFRSAQVHEQYF.

This clonotype was counted a few times. This chain's CDR3 is CASSSTSEDEQYF. For the CDR3, the DNA is TGTGCCAGCAGCTCTACATCGGAAGACGAGCAGTACTTC. The chain has TRBV27 and TRBJ2-7; D not certain. In germline, CDR1 is MNHEY, CDR2 SMNVEV (reference sequence). The V and J ends lost 6 bases and 5 bases respectively, with 14 bases between them. The CDR3 loop spans 13 amino acids.

The chain carries TRBV6-5 and TRBJ1-1; D not certain. V was cut by 2 bases and J by 1 base, with 11 bases left in between. Germline V CDR1 and CDR2: MNHEY, SVGAGI. This CDR3 comprises 15 residues. The CDR3 nucleotides are TGTGCCAGCAGTTACCTTGGACCGACGAACACTGAAGCTTTCTTT. This translates into CASSYLGPTNTEAFF.

This clonotype was counted a few times. This chain connects TRBV9 to TRBJ1-2; D is ambiguous. The CDR3 consists of 13 residues. Germline V gives CDR1 SGDLS, CDR2 YYNGEE. V lost 3 bases and J 6 bases, leaving 12 bases between the germline ends. In DNA form, the CDR3 reads TGTGCCAGCAGCGGGGTCGGAGGTGATGGCTACACCTTC. The encoded protein is CASSGVGGDGYTF. Full variable domain (remainder filled in from reference TRBV9 and TRBJ1-2): DSGVTQTPKHLITATGQRVTLRCSPRSGDLSVYWYQQSLDQGLQFLIQYYNGEERAKGNILERFSAQQFPDLHSELNLSSLELGDSALYFCASSGVGGDGYTFGSGTRLTVV.

The rearrangement uses TRBV20-1 and TRBJ2-4; D is tentatively TRBD1 or TRBD2 (6 bases each). This CDR3 has 12 residues. Germline CDR1 and CDR2: DFQATT and SNEGSKA (reference sequence). V was cut by 3 bases and J by 11 bases, with 14 bases left in between. The CDR3: CSARFAGEVQYF. As DNA, the CDR3 is TGCAGTGCTAGGTTCGCAGGGGAGGTTCAGTACTTC.

This clonotype came up many times. This chain joins TRBV13 and TRBJ2-5; D may be TRBD1 (6 bases). CDR1 and CDR2 (germline): PRHDT, FYEKMQ (reference sequence). The CDR3 totals 16 residues. V was shortened by 5 bases and J by 1 base, with 17 bases between the two germline ends. The CDR3 DNA reads TGTGCCAGCAGCCAGGGGACGGGTATCCTCCAAGAGACCCAGTACTTC. This translates into CASSQGTGILQETQYF.

Notes on this clonotype: A much larger clone lies one base from this, so it may be a read error. The rearrangement uses TRBV3-1 and TRBJ2-5; 7 bases match TRBD2. Germline V lookup: CDR1 LGHDT, CDR2 YNNKEL (reference sequence). There are 12 residues in the CDR3. With V trimmed by 6 bases and J by 13 bases, 11 bases remained unmatched. Here the CDR3 reads CASRGGRYERYF. CDR3 DNA: TGTGCCAGCAGGGGAGGGAGATACGAGCGGTACTTC.

The rearrangement uses TRBV18 and TRBJ2-1, with 8 bases identical to TRBD1. This CDR3 contains 15 residues. From germline, CDR1 is KGHSH and CDR2 LQKENI. The V gene end was trimmed by 1 base and the J gene end by 8 bases; junction bases not matched to a gene: 7. The DNA of the CDR3 is TGTGCCAGCTCACCACGGACGCAGGGGGCCTATGAGCAGTTCTTC. Translating it yields CASSPRTQGAYEQFF.